The clone carrying this TCR beta chain appeared many times. Breast cancer patients provided tissue from their axillary draining lymph nodes. TCRdb reprocessed the multiplex PCR reads with MiXCR, giving one entry per CDR3 protein. This sample has about 300,000 distinct CDR3 sequences, with around 30% found just once. This CDR3 has 15 amino acids. V lost 6 bases, J lost 2 bases, and 6 bases stayed unmatched. The data are from a study of breast tumors, draining lymph nodes, adjacent tissues. Sequencing used axillary lymph node tissue. V gene TRBV12-3 or TRBV12-4 combines with J gene TRBJ2-3, with TRBD1 matching over 9 bases. This TCR was recovered from a female donor with breast cancer. Some clones in this sample may be carry-over from other donors' samples. CDR3 DNA: TGTGCCAGCAGGGACGACAGGGGGTTCACAGATACGCAGTATTTT. It codes for CASRDDRGFTDTQYF.